The rows below give T cell receptor beta chains drawn from one sample of a study of technical replicates of blood from a handful of donors. Clones were sequenced by immunoSEQ multiplex PCR, and TCRdb holds only the in-frame ones, with some missing. The sample yields around 53,000 clones, approximately 90% seen once. The sequenced sample was PBMCs. All receptors derive from a human donor in good health. Some clones in this sample may be carry-over from other donors' samples. Each CDR3 is given with its conserved first and last residue. The order of the fields is D gene, J gene, clone size, V gene, CDR3 protein, CDR3 DNA. The D gene is left open where the match is weak. A row's size may be missing; if present it is once, few, many or a size class.

- | TRBJ1-1 | - | TRBV10-3 | CAISEDRLTEAFF | TGTGCCATCAGTGAAGACAGGCTCACTGAAGCTTTCTTT
TRBD1 | TRBJ2-1 | - | TRBV6-5 | CASSSPRDRGRNEQFF | TGTGCCAGCAGTTCCCCCCGGGACAGGGGGAGGAATGAGCAGTTCTTC
TRBD2 | TRBJ2-7 | - | TRBV27 | CASSLSGGRKYF | TGTGCCAGCAGTTTATCGGGGGGGAGGAAGTACTTC
TRBD2 | TRBJ2-5 | - | TRBV4-2 | CASSQRDYGETQYF | TGTGCCAGCAGCCAGAGGGACTATGGGGAGACCCAGTACTTC
- | TRBJ1-4 | - | TRBV4-3 | CASSQDWGRVNEKLFF | TGCGCCAGCAGCCAAGATTGGGGCAGGGTGAATGAAAAACTGTTTTTT
TRBD2 | TRBJ2-1 | few | TRBV13 | CASSSWTSGRGEQFF | TGTGCCAGCAGCTCGTGGACTAGCGGGAGGGGGGAGCAGTTCTTC
TRBD1 | TRBJ1-1 | - | TRBV30 | CAWSVGRGEAFF | TGTGCCTGGAGTGTAGGCAGGGGGGAGGCTTTCTTT
- | TRBJ2-1 | once | TRBV9 | CASSVGSSYNEQFF | TGTGCCAGCAGCGTAGGCAGCTCCTACAATGAGCAGTTCTTC
- | TRBJ2-7 | - | TRBV7-8 | CASSLGGLYEQYF | TGTGCCAGCAGCTTAGGGGGCCTATACGAGCAGTACTTC
- | TRBJ1-3 | - | TRBV6-1 | CASGLEGATGNTIYF | TGTGCCAGCGGGTTGGAAGGGGCGACAGGAAACACCATATATTTT
- | TRBJ2-1 | - | TRBV9 | CASSRPKEGGNEQFF | TGTGCCAGCAGCAGACCGAAGGAGGGTGGCAATGAGCAGTTCTTC
- | TRBJ1-5 | - | TRBV6-6 | CASKDTAYSNQPQHF | TGTGCCAGCAAAGACACGGCGTATAGCAATCAGCCCCAGCATTTT
TRBD1 | TRBJ1-4 | - | TRBV12-5 | CASGSVSGGNEKLFF | TGTGCTAGTGGTTCCGTATCAGGGGGAAATGAAAAACTGTTTTTT
TRBD2 | TRBJ2-2 | - | TRBV4-1 | CASSQEMGLAGGRGTGELFF | TGCGCCAGCAGCCAAGAAATGGGACTAGCGGGGGGGCGTGGGACCGGGGAGCTGTTTTTT
- | TRBJ2-5 | - | TRBV7-6 | CASSLGRETQYF | TGTGCCAGCAGCTTGGGGCGAGAGACCCAGTACTTC
- | TRBJ2-3 | - | TRBV27 | CASSPWGPWGDTQYF | TGTGCCAGCAGTCCCTGGGGGCCCTGGGGAGATACGCAGTATTTT
- | TRBJ1-6 | - | TRBV6-1 | CASSDPLDWRLSPLHF | TGTGCCAGCAGTGACCCGCTGGACTGGAGGCTCTCACCCCTCCACTTT